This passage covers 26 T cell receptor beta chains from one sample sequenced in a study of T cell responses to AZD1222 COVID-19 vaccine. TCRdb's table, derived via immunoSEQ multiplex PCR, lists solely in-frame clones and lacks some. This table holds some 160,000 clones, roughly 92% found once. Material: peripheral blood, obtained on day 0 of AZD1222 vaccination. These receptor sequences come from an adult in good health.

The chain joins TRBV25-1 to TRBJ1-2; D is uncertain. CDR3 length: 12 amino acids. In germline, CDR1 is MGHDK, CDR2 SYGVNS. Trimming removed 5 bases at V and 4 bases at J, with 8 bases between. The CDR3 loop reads CASSLNTYGYTF. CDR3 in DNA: TGTGCCAGCAGTCTCAACACCTATGGCTACACCTTC.

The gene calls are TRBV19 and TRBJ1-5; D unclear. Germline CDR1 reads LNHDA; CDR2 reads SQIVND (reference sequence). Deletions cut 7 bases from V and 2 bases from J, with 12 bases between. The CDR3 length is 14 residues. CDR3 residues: CASTARGGNQPQHF. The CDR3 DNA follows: TGTGCCAGTACAGCTCGTGGGGGCAATCAGCCCCAGCATTTT.

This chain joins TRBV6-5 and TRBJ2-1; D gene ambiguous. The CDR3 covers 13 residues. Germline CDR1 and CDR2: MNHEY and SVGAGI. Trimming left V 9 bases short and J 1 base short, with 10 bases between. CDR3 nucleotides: TGTGCCAGTCAGCCGAGATCCTACAATGAGCAGTTCTTC. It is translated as CASQPRSYNEQFF.

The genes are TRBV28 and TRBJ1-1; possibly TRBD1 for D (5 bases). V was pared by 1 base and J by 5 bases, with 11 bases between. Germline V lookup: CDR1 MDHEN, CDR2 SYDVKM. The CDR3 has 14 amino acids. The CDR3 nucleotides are TGTGCCAGCAGTTTATATGGGGCTGGTACTGAAGCTTTCTTT. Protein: CASSLYGAGTEAFF.

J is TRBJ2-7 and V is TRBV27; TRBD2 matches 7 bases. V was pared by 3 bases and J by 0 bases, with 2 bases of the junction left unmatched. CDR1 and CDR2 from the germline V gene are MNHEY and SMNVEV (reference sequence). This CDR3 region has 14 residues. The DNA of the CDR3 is TGTGCCAGCAGTTTGGGCGGGAGCTCCTACGAGCAGTACTTC. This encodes CASSLGGSSYEQYF.

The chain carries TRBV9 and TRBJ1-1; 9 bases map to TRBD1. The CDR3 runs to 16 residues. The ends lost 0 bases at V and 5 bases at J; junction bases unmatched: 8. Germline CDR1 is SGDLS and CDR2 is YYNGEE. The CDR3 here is CASSVAPGQGKTEAFF. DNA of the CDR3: TGTGCCAGCAGCGTAGCCCCCGGACAGGGGAAGACTGAAGCTTTCTTT.

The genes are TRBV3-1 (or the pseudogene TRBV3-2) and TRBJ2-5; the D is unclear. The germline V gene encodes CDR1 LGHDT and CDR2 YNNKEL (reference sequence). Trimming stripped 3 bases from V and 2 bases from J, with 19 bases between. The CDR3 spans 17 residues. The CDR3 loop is CASSHAPRRRVQETQYF. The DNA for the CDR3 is TGTGCCAGCAGCCACGCCCCGCGGCGTAGGGTACAAGAGACCCAGTACTTC.

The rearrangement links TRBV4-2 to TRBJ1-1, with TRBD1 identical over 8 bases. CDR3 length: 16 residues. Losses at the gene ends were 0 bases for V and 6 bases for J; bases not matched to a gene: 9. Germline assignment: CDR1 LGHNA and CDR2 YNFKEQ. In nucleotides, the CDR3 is TGTGCCAGCAGCCAAGATCTGGACAGGGTGGTATCTGAAGCTTTCTTT. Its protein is CASSQDLDRVVSEAFF.

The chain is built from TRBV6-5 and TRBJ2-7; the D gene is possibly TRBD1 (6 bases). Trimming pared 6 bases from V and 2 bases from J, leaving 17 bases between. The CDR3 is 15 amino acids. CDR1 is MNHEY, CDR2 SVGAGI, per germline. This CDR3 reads CASRRRQVGAYEQYF. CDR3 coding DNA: TGTGCCAGCAGGCGGCGACAGGTCGGAGCCTACGAGCAGTACTTC.

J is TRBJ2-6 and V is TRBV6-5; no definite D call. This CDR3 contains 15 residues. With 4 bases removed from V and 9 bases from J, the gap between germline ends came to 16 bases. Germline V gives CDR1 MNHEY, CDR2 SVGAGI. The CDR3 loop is CASSLLTPGRNVLTF. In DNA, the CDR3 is TGTGCCAGCAGTTTACTCACCCCGGGCCGCAACGTCCTGACTTTC.

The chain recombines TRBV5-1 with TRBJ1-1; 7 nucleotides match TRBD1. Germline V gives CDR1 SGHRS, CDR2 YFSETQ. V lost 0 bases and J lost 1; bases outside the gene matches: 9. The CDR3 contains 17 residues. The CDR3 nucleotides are TGCGCCAGCAGCTTGGGACAGGGTTGGTGGGGGAACACTGAAGCTTTCTTT. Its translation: CASSLGQGWWGNTEAFF. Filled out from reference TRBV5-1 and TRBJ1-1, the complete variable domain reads KAGVTQTPRYLIKTRGQQVTLSCSPISGHRSVSWYQQTPGQGLQFLFEYFSETQRNKGNFPGRFSGRQFSNSRSEMNVSTLELGDSALYLCASSLGQGWWGNTEAFFGQGTRLTVV.

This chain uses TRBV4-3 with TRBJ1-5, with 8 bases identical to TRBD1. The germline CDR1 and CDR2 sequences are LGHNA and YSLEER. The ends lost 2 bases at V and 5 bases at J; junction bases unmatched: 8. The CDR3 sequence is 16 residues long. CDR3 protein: CASSQSRGQGDQPQHF. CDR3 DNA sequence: TGCGCCAGCAGCCAATCTCGAGGACAGGGCGATCAGCCCCAGCATTTT.

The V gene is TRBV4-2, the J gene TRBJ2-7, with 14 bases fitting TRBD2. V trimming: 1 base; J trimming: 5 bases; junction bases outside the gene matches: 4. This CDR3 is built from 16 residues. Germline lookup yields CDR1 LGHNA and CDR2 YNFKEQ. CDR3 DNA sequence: TGTGCCAGCAGCCAAGGGACTAGCGGGGGGAACAACGAGCAGTACTTC. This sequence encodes CASSQGTSGGNNEQYF.

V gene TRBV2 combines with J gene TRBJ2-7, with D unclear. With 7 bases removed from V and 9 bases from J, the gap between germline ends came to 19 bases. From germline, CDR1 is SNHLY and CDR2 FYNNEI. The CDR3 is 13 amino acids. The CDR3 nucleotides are TGTGCCAGCATCCGCGACCTGGATCTAACGCAGTACTTC. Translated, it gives CASIRDLDLTQYF.

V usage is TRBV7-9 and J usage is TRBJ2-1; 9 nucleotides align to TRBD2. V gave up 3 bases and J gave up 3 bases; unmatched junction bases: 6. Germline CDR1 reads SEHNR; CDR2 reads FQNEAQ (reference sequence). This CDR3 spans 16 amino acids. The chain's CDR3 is CASSFWAGGRYNEQFF. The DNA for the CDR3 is TGTGCCAGCAGCTTCTGGGCGGGAGGGCGCTACAATGAGCAGTTCTTC.

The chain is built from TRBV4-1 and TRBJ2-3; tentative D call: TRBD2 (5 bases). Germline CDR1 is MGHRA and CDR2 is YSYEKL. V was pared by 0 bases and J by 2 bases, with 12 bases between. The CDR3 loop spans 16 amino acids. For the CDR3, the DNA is TGCGCCAGCAGCCAAGAAACGAGCGGCGCCACAGATACGCAGTATTTT. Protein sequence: CASSQETSGATDTQYF.

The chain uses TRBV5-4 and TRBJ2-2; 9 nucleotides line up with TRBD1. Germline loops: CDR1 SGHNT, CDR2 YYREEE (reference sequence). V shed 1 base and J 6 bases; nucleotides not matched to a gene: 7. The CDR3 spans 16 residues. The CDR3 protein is CASSLITGGLSGELFF. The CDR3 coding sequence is TGTGCCAGCAGCTTGATAACAGGGGGCCTCTCCGGGGAGCTGTTTTTT.

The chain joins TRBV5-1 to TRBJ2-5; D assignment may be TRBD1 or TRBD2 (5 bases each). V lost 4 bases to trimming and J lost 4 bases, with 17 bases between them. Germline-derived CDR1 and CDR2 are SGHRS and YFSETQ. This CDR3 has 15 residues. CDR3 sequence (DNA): TGCGCCAGCAGCCCCTACAGGAGCCGGGGAGAGACCCAGTACTTC. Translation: CASSPYRSRGETQYF.

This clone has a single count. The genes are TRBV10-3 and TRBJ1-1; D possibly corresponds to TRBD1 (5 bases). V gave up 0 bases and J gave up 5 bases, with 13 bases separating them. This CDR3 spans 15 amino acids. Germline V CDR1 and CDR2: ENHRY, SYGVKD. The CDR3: CAISESTGGGTEAFF. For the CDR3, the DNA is TGTGCCATCAGTGAGTCGACTGGGGGGGGGACTGAAGCTTTCTTT.

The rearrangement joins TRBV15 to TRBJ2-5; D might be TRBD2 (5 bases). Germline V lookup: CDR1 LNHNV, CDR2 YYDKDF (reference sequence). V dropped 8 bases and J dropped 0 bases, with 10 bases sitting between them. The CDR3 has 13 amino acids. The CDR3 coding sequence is TGTGCCACCGGACTCAGGTACCAAGAGACCCAGTACTTC. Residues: CATGLRYQETQYF.

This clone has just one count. The CDR3 is CSVDTGVDTQYF. DNA for the CDR3: TGCAGCGTGGATACAGGGGTAGATACGCAGTATTTT. This sequence joins TRBV29-1 and TRBJ2-3, with TRBD1 matching over 7 bases. This CDR3 has 12 amino acids. V was pared by 6 bases and J by 5 bases, with 5 bases of the junction left unmatched. Germline CDR1 and CDR2: SQVTM and ANQGSEA.

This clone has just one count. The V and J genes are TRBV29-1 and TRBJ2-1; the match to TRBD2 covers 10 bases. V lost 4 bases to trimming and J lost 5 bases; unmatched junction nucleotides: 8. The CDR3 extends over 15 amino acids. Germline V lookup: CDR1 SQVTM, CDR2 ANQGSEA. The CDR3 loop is CSVGASGRGDNEQFF. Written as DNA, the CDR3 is TGCAGCGTTGGGGCTAGCGGGAGAGGGGACAATGAGCAGTTCTTC.

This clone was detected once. The CDR3 spells CASSHGTKNEKLFF. As DNA, the CDR3 is TGTGCCAGCTCACACGGGACAAAGAATGAAAAACTGTTTTTT. The chain recombines TRBV18 with TRBJ1-4, with a tentative D call TRBD1 (6 bases). This CDR3 has 14 residues. Germline CDR1 KGHSH, CDR2 LQKENI. Between the trimmed V and J ends, which lost 4 bases and 5 bases, there was a span of 11 bases. The full variable domain, in which reference TRBV18 and TRBJ1-4 provide the parts outside the CDR3, is NAGVMQNPRHLVRRRGQEARLRCSPMKGHSHVYWYRQLPEEGLKFMVYLQKENIIDESGMPKERFSAEFPKEGPSILRIQQVVRGDSAAYFCASSHGTKNEKLFFGSGTQLSVL.

The CDR3 here is CASSPRQAGSYEQYF. CDR3 sequence (DNA): TGTGCCAGCAGCCCGAGACAGGCTGGCTCCTACGAGCAGTACTTC. V gene TRBV7-6 combines with J gene TRBJ2-7; D is possibly TRBD1 (6 bases). V dropped 5 bases and J dropped 0 bases, with 14 bases sitting between them. CDR3 length: 15 residues. Germline-derived CDR1 and CDR2 are SGHVS and FNYEAQ.

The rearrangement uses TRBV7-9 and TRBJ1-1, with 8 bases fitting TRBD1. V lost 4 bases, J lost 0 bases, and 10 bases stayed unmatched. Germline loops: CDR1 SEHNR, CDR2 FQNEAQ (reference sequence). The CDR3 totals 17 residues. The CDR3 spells CASSSYSGTGLNTEAFF. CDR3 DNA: TGTGCCAGCAGCTCCTACTCCGGGACAGGCCTGAACACTGAAGCTTTCTTT.

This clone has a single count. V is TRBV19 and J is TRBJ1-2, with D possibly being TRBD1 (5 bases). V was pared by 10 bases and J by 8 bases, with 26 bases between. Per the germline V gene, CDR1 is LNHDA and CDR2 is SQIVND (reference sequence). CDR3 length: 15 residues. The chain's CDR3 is CATGDRQGRGSGYTF. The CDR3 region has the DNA TGTGCCACCGGGGATAGGCAGGGAAGGGGATCGGGCTACACCTTC.